This is a list of T cell receptor beta chains from one sample in a study of blood T cell repertoires in COVID-19. Clones were read by immunoSEQ multiplex PCR, and TCRdb kept only the in-frame ones, dropping some. In the table there are 130,000 or so clones, around nine tenths of which are singletons. The specimen sequenced was peripheral blood. The receptor set was obtained from a woman between 50 and 59 years old with acute or convalescent COVID-19. Each CDR3 is given with its conserved first and last residue. Fields, in order: V gene, D gene, J gene, clone size, CDR3 protein. A D gene is named only where the DNA matches it firmly. The size of a clone is reported for some rows only, either as once, few or many, or as a class for expanded clones.

>TRBV4-1|TRBD1|TRBJ1-3|.
CASSQRAGGTGNTIYF
>TRBV18|TRBD2|TRBJ2-7|once
CASSPPGLGSYEQYF
>TRBV7-6|.|TRBJ1-2|once
CASSPNGGHGYTF
>TRBV27|TRBD1|TRBJ1-2|.
CASSPPGTVYGYTF
>TRBV6-2/TRBV6-3|.|TRBJ2-3|.
CASTPRGWGGRGDTQYF
>TRBV14|TRBD1|TRBJ2-7|once
CASSQWGTGRFVYEQYF
>TRBV10-2|.|TRBJ2-6|.
CASSPDSGANVLTF
>TRBV11-3|.|TRBJ2-2|.
CASSLLGAGELFF
>TRBV19|TRBD2|TRBJ2-1|.
CASNRSPSGGDEQFF
>TRBV27|.|TRBJ1-1|.
CASSSYGPTEAFF
>TRBV21-1|.|TRBJ2-3|.
CASRQRVQGDTQYF
>TRBV2|.|TRBJ1-1|.
CASSNIRGGTEAFF
>TRBV10-3|.|TRBJ1-2|.
CAHGAGLDYGYTF
>TRBV28|.|TRBJ1-1|once
CASSVRGTEAFF
>TRBV29-1|TRBD1|TRBJ1-2|.
CSATGTGAIGYTF
>TRBV20-1|TRBD2|TRBJ2-7|.
CSASPAGGSYEQYF
>TRBV5-1|TRBD1|TRBJ1-5|few
CASSWGDRGDQPQHF
>TRBV7-2|.|TRBJ2-5|.
CASSFTSVRQETQYF
>TRBV5-1|.|TRBJ1-1|.
CASSRDTPNTEAFF
>TRBV6-2/TRBV6-3|.|TRBJ1-1|.
CASSPYVDTEAFF
>TRBV27|.|TRBJ2-5|.
CASSSSPGWETQYF
>TRBV18|.|TRBJ1-2|.
CASSPTEFFGGDYTF
>TRBV5-8|TRBD2|TRBJ2-1|.
CASSFASGSLSYNEQFF
>TRBV12-3/TRBV12-4|TRBD1|TRBJ1-1|.
CASSLPQGAEAFF
>TRBV7-2|TRBD1|TRBJ2-3|.
CASSQRAGGSLDTQYF
>TRBV19|.|TRBJ1-2|once
CASSQQTNNYGYTF
>TRBV4-2|TRBD1|TRBJ2-7|.
CASSQTHRTGGGEQYF